The 15 T cell receptor beta chains in this list originate from one sample, sequenced in a study of blood T cell repertoires in COVID-19. Some clones are missing from TCRdb's copy, which holds only in-frame ones; the method was immunoSEQ multiplex PCR. This table has 55,000 or so clones, approximately 87% appearing once. Sequenced material: peripheral blood. The receptors come from a woman aged 55-70 years with COVID-19, enrolled during active disease.

This clone has just one count. This CDR3 reads CASSLAGLAANEQFF. The CDR3 DNA reads TGTGCCAGCAGCTTAGCGGGCCTAGCGGCCAATGAGCAGTTCTTC. V gene TRBV7-6 combines with J gene TRBJ2-1, with 7 bases identical to TRBD2. Germline V CDR1 and CDR2: SGHVS, FNYEAQ. The CDR3 totals 15 residues. V dropped 0 bases and J dropped 6; count of bases not matched to a gene: 5.

The chain carries TRBV27 and TRBJ2-7, with D tentatively TRBD1 (6 bases). Trimming shortened V by 4 bases and J by 3 bases, and 19 bases separated the two germline ends. This CDR3 region has 16 residues. Germline CDR1 and CDR2: MNHEY and SMNVEV (reference sequence). In DNA form, the CDR3 reads TGTGCCAGCAGTTCCCCCTCGAGGGGGTCCCTCTACGAGCAGTACTTC. Encoded protein: CASSSPSRGSLYEQYF.

The chain has TRBV6-5 and TRBJ2-7, with 8 bases aligning to TRBD2. The CDR3 runs to 14 residues. V shed 6 bases and J 4 bases; nucleotides not matched to a gene: 8. Germline values: CDR1 MNHEY, CDR2 SVGAGI. The CDR3 sequence is CASSQSGSSYEQYF. Here the CDR3 DNA reads TGTGCCAGCAGCCAAAGCGGGAGTTCGTACGAGCAGTACTTC.

The chain recombines TRBV5-6 with TRBJ1-5, with a weak D call TRBD1 (5 bases). The CDR3 spans 15 residues. Trimming cost V 4 bases and J 5 bases, with 16 bases left between them. Per germline, CDR1 SGHDT and CDR2 YYEEEE. The CDR3 loop is CASSQGRGGHQPQHF. DNA for the CDR3: TGTGCCAGCAGCCAGGGACGGGGAGGGCATCAGCCCCAGCATTTT.

DNA for the CDR3: TGCGCCAGCAGCTTGTCCCAGGGACAGAACACTGAAGCTTTCTTT. This encodes CASSLSQGQNTEAFF. The gene calls are TRBV5-1 and TRBJ1-1, with D perhaps matching TRBD1 (6 bases). V was pared by 1 base and J by 1 base, with 11 bases between. Germline loops: CDR1 SGHRS, CDR2 YFSETQ. The CDR3 contains 15 residues.

This chain connects TRBV12-3 or TRBV12-4 to TRBJ1-5, with 11 bases matching TRBD1. The CDR3 loop spans 13 amino acids. V lost 5 bases, J lost 7 bases, and 1 base stayed unmatched. CDR3 nucleotides: TGTGCCAGCAGTGGGGACAGGGGGCAGCCCCAGCATTTT. It is translated as CASSGDRGQPQHF.

The V call is TRBV6-5, the J call TRBJ1-2, with D maybe TRBD1 (6 bases). V was pared by 5 bases and J by 5 bases, with 15 bases between. Per the germline V gene, CDR1 is MNHEY and CDR2 is SVGAGI. The CDR3 is 14 amino acids. The CDR3 DNA is TGTGCCAGCAGTCCAGGGGCGGCCGCATATGGCTACACCTTC. This sequence encodes CASSPGAAAYGYTF.

V usage is TRBV9 and J usage is TRBJ2-7; no clear D gene. Germline-derived CDR1 and CDR2 are SGDLS and YYNGEE. The V gene lost 3 bases and the J gene lost 5 bases, with 9 bases spanning the gap. The CDR3 covers 12 residues. The CDR3 region is CASSASRDEQYF. For the CDR3, the DNA is TGTGCCAGCAGCGCCTCCCGGGACGAGCAGTACTTC.

This chain uses TRBV12-5 with TRBJ1-1; a weak D match, TRBD1 (6 bases). Trimming cost V 6 bases and J 4 bases, with 15 bases left between them. The germline gives CDR1 LGHNT, CDR2 FRNRAP. The CDR3 sequence is 14 residues long. The CDR3 loop is CASGPAGAGTEAFF. Here the CDR3 DNA reads TGTGCTAGTGGCCCCGCAGGGGCCGGCACTGAAGCTTTCTTT.

The chain employs TRBV19 and TRBJ2-1, with D possibly TRBD2 on 6 matching bases. CDR1 and CDR2 from the germline V gene are LNHDA and SQIVND (reference sequence). The CDR3 sequence is 15 residues long. With 5 bases removed from V and 4 bases from J, the gap between germline ends came to 15 bases. The CDR3 coding sequence is TGTGCCAGTAGTCCGGGGGTCCGTATTTACAATGAGCAGTTCTTC. Amino acid sequence: CASSPGVRIYNEQFF. Full variable domain (remainder filled in from reference TRBV19 and TRBJ2-1): DGGITQSPKYLFRKEGQNVTLSCEQNLNHDAMYWYRQDPGQGLRLIYYSQIVNDFQKGDIAEGYSVSREKKESFPLTVTSAQKNPTAFYLCASSPGVRIYNEQFFGPGTRLTVL.

V is TRBV16 and J is TRBJ2-1; a possible D gene is TRBD2 (6 bases). Germline CDR1 and CDR2: KGHSY and FQNENV. V was clipped by 2 bases and J by 4 bases, with 15 bases between them. The CDR3 sequence is 16 residues long. For the CDR3, the DNA is TGTGCCAGCAGCCAAGGGGCGGGAAACGGGTACAATGAGCAGTTCTTC. Translation: CASSQGAGNGYNEQFF. Drawing the rest from reference TRBV16 and TRBJ2-1, the complete variable domain is GEEVAQTPKHLVRGEGQKAKLYCAPIKGHSYVFWYQQVLKNEFKFLISFQNENVFDETGMPKERFSAKCLPNSPCSLEIQATKLEDSAVYFCASSQGAGNGYNEQFFGPGTRLTVL.

This clone was observed a few times. This sequence joins TRBV19 and TRBJ2-1; the match to TRBD2 covers 9 bases. The CDR3 is 14 amino acids. With 4 bases clipped from V and 7 bases from J, the junction kept 5 bases outside the gene matches. Germline lookup yields CDR1 LNHDA and CDR2 SQIVND (reference sequence). CDR3: CASSTTLAGNEQFF. CDR3 coding DNA: TGTGCCAGTAGTACTACACTAGCGGGTAATGAGCAGTTCTTC. Full variable domain (missing parts from reference TRBV19 and TRBJ2-1): DGGITQSPKYLFRKEGQNVTLSCEQNLNHDAMYWYRQDPGQGLRLIYYSQIVNDFQKGDIAEGYSVSREKKESFPLTVTSAQKNPTAFYLCASSTTLAGNEQFFGPGTRLTVL.

The chain combines TRBV6-5 with TRBJ1-5, with D unclear. The CDR3 length is 15 residues. The germline CDR1 and CDR2 sequences are MNHEY and SVGAGI. Trimming cost V 6 bases and J 7 bases, with 19 bases left between them. Here the CDR3 DNA reads TGTGCCAGCAGCGGGCCTAGGGAGGTCAGACAGCCCCAGCATTTT. Residues: CASSGPREVRQPQHF.

This chain links TRBV27 with TRBJ1-4; tentative D call: TRBD1 (5 bases). The CDR3 is 15 amino acids. Trimming shortened V by 6 bases and J by 8 bases, and 19 bases separated the two germline ends. Looked up from germline, CDR1 is MNHEY and CDR2 is SMNVEV (reference sequence). The CDR3 here is CASSRSGVVREKLFF. CDR3 nucleotides: TGTGCCAGCAGCCGATCGGGGGTAGTAAGGGAAAAACTGTTTTTT. Drawing the rest from reference TRBV27 and TRBJ1-4, the complete variable domain is EAQVTQNPRYLITVTGKKLTVTCSQNMNHEYMSWYRQDPGLGLRQIYYSMNVEVTDKGDVPEGYKVSRKEKRNFPLILESPSPNQTSLYFCASSRSGVVREKLFFGSGTQLSVL.

This chain uses TRBV6-5 with TRBJ1-2; 10 bases align to TRBD1. J lost 8 bases, V lost 8 bases, and 5 bases had no gene match. This CDR3 has 12 amino acids. CDR1 and CDR2 (germline): MNHEY, SVGAGI. The CDR3 DNA sequence: TGTGCCAGCGGGGGGACAGGGGAAGGCTACACCTTC. Translation gives CASGGTGEGYTF.